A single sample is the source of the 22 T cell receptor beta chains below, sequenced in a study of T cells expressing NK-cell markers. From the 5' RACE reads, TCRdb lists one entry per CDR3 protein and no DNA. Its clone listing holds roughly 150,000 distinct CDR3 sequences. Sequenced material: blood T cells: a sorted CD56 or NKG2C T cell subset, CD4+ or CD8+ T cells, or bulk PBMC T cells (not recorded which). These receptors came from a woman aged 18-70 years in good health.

This chain's CDR3 is CASSQALGQGSGTQYF. The chain employs TRBV4-1 and TRBJ2-5; TCRdb calls TRBD1, which cannot be checked without DNA. Germline values: CDR1 MGHRA, CDR2 YSYEKL. This CDR3 spans 16 amino acids.

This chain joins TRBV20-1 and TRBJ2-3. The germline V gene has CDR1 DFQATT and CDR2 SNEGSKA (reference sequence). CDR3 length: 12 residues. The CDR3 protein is CSARRPGDTQYF.

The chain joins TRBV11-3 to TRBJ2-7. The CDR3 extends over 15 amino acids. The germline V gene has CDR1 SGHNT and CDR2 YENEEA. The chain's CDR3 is CASSLSARGSYEQYF. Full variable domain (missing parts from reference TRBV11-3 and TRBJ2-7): EAGVVQSPRYKIIEKKQPVAFWCNPISGHNTLYWYLQNLGQGPELLIRYENEEAVDDSQLPKDRFSAERLKGVDSTLKIQPAELGDSAVYLCASSLSARGSYEQYFGPGTRLTVT.

CDR3 region: CASSFSGRGEQYF. The chain employs TRBV27 and TRBJ2-7; lacking DNA, the TRBD2 call made by TCRdb goes unchecked. Germline V lookup: CDR1 MNHEY, CDR2 SMNVEV (reference sequence). The CDR3 has 13 residues.

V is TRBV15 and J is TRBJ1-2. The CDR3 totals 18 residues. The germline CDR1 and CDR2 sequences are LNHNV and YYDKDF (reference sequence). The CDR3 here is CATSRDLLGSNGANGYTF. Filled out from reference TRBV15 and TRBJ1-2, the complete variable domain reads DAMVIQNPRYQVTQFGKPVTLSCSQTLNHNVMYWYQQKSSQAPKLLFHYYDKDFNNEADTPDNFQSRRPNTSFCFLDIRSPGLGDTAMYLCATSRDLLGSNGANGYTFGSGTRLTVV.

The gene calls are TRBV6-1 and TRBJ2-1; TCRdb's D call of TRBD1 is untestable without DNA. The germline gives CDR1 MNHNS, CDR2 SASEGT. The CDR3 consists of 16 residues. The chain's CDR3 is CASSRGTDGLYNEQFF.

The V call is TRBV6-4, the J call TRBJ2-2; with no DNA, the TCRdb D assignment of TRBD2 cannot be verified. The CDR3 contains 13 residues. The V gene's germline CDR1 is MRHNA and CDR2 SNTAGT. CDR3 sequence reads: CASRRAITGELFF.

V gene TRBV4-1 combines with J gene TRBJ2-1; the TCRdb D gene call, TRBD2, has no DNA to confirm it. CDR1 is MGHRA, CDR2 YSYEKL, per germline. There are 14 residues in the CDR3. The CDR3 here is CASSQVPSGTEQFF.

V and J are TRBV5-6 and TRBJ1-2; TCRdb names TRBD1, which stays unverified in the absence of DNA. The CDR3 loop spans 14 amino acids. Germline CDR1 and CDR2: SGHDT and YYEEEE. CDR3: CASSLEGRSYSYTF.

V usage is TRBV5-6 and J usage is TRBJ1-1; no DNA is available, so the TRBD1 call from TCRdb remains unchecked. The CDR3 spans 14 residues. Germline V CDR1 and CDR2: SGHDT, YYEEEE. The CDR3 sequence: CASSPGPGNTEAFF.

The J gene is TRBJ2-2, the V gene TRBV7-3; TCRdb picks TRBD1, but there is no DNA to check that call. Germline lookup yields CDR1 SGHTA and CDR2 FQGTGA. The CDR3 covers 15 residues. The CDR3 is CASSDQGLNTGELFF.

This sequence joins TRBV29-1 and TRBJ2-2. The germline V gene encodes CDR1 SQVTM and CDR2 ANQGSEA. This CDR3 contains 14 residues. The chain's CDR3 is CSAQSSGNTGELFF.

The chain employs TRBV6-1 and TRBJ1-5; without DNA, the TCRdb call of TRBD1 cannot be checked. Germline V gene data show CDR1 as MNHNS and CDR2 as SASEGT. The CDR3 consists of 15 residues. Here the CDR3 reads CASSALEQGDQPQHF.

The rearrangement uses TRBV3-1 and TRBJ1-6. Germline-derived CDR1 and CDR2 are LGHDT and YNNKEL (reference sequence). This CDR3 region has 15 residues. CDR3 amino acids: CASSQDIQTNSPLHF.

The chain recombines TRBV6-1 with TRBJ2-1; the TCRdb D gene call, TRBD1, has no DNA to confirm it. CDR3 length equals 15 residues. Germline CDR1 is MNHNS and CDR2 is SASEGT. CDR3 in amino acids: CASSDRDRGDYEQFF.

This CDR3 reads CASSLEGVRSYEQYF. J is TRBJ2-7 and V is TRBV5-1. The CDR3 is 15 residues long. Germline V lookup: CDR1 SGHRS, CDR2 YFSETQ.

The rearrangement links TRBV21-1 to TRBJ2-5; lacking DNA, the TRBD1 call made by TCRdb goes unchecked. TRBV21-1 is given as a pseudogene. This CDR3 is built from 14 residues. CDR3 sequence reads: CASSEGQGQETQYF.

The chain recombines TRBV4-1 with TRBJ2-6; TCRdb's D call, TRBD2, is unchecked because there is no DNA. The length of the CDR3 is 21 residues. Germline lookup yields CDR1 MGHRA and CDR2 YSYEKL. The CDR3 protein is CASSQSGGTPTLGSGANVLTF.

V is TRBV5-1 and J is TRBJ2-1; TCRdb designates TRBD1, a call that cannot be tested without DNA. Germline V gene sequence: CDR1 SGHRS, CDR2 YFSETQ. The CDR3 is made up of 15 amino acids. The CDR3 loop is CASSLETGNYNEQFF.

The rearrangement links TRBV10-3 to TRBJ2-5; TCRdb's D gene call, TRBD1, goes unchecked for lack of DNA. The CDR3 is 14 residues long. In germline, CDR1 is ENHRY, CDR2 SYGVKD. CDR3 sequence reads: CAISEVGAGETQYF.

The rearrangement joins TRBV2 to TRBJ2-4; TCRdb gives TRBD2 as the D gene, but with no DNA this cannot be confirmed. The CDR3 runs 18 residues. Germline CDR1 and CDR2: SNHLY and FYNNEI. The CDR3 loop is CASSGTSGGSLAKNIQYF.

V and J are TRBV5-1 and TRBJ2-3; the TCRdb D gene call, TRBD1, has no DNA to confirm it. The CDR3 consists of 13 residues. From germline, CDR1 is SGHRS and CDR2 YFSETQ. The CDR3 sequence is CASSFYPPDTQYF.